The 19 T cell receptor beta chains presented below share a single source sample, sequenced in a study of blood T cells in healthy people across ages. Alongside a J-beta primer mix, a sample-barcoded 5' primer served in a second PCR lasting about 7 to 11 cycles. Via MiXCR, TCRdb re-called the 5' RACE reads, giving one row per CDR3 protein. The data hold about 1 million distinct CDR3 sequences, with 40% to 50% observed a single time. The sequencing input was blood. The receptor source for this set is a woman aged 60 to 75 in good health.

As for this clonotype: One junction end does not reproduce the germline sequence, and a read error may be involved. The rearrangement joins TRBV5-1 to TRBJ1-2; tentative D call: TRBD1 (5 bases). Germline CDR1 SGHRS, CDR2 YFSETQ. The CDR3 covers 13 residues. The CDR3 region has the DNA TGCGCCGGCAGCGTGGACACCGGCTATGGCTACACCTTC. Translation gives CAGSVDTGYGYTF. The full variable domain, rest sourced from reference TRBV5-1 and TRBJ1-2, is KAGVTQTPRYLIKTRGQQVTLSCSPISGHRSVSWYQQTPGQGLQFLFEYFSETQRNKGNFPGRFSGRQFSNSRSEMNVSTLELGDSALYLCAGSVDTGYGYTFGSGTRLTVV.

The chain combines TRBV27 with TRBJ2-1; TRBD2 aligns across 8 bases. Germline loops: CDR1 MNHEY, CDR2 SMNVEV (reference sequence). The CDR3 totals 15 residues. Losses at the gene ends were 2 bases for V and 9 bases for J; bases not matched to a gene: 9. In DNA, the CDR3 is TGTGCCAGCAGTTTAGTGGCGGGGGGCAGTGGTGAGCAGTTCTTC. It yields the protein CASSLVAGGSGEQFF.

CDR3 DNA: TGTGCCAGCAGTTTAGCGCTGGCGGGGGTTAGCGGCTACACCTTC. Translating gives CASSLALAGVSGYTF. This sequence joins TRBV12-3 or TRBV12-4 and TRBJ1-2; D possibly corresponds to TRBD1 (5 bases). The length of the CDR3 is 15 residues. V lost 0 bases, J lost 8 bases, and 16 bases lay in between.

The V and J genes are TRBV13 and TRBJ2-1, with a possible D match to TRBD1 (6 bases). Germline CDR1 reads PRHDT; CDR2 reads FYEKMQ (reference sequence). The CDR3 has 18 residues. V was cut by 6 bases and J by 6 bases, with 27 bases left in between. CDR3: CASSFSQGPTEAVNEQFF. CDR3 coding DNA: TGTGCCAGCAGTTTTTCACAGGGTCCGACGGAGGCCGTCAATGAGCAGTTCTTC.

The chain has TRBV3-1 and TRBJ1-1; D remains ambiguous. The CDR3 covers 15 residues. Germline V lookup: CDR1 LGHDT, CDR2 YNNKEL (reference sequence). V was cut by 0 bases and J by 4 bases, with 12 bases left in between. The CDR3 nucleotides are TGTGCCAGCAGCCAAGACGTCGCAGGTCGCACTGAAGCTTTCTTT. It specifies CASSQDVAGRTEAFF.

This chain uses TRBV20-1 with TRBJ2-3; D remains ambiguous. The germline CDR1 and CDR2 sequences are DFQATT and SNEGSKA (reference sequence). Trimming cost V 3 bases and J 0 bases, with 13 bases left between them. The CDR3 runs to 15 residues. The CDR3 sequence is CSASPLRTSTDTQYF. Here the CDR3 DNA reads TGCAGTGCTAGCCCGCTACGTACTAGCACAGATACGCAGTATTTT.

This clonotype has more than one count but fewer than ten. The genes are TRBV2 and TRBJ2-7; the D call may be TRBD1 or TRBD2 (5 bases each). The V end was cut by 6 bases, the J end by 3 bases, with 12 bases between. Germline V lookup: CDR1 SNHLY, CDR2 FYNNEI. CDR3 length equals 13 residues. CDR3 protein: CASRWDGNYEQYF. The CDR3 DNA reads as TGTGCCAGCAGATGGGACGGGAACTACGAGCAGTACTTC.

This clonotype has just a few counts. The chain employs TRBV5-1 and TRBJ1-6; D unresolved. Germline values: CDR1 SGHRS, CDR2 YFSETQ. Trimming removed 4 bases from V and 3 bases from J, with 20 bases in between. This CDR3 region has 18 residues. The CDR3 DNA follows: TGCGCCAGCAGCCCACGCTTGCATCGGTACAGCTATAATTCACCCCTCCACTTT. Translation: CASSPRLHRYSYNSPLHF.

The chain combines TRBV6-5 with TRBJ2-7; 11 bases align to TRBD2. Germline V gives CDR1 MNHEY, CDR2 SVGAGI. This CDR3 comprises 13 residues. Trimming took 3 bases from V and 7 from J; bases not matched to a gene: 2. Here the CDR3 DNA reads TGTGCCAGCAGTTATCGACTAGCGGGGGAGCAGTACTTC. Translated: CASSYRLAGEQYF.

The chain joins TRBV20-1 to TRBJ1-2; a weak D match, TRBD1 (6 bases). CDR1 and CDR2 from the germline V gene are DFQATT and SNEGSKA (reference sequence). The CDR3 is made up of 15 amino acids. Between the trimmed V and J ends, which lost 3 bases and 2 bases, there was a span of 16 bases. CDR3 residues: CSARSRTASNYGYTF. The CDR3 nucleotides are TGCAGTGCTAGGTCCCGGACAGCCTCCAACTATGGCTACACCTTC.

CDR3 protein: CSVDTGGGYGYTF. The DNA for the CDR3 is TGCAGCGTTGATACAGGGGGCGGGTATGGCTACACCTTC. This chain connects TRBV29-1 to TRBJ1-2; TRBD1 aligns across 9 bases. Germline V gene sequence: CDR1 SQVTM, CDR2 ANQGSEA. The CDR3 contains 13 residues. Trimming cost V 3 bases and J 5 bases; bases outside gene matches: 4.

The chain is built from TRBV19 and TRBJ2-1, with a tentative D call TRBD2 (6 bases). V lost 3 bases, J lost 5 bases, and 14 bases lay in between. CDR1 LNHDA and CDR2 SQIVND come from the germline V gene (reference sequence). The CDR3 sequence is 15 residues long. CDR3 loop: CASSILRGANNEQFF. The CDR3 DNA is TGTGCCAGTAGTATTTTGCGCGGGGCAAACAATGAGCAGTTCTTC.

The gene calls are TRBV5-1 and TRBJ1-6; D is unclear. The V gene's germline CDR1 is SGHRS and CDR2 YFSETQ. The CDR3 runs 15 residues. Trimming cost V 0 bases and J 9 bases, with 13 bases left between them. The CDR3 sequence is CASSLDTTRGSPLHF. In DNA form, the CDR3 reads TGCGCCAGCAGCTTGGACACTACACGCGGTTCACCCCTCCACTTT. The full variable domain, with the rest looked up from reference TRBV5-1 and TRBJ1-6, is KAGVTQTPRYLIKTRGQQVTLSCSPISGHRSVSWYQQTPGQGLQFLFEYFSETQRNKGNFPGRFSGRQFSNSRSEMNVSTLELGDSALYLCASSLDTTRGSPLHFGNGTRLTVT.

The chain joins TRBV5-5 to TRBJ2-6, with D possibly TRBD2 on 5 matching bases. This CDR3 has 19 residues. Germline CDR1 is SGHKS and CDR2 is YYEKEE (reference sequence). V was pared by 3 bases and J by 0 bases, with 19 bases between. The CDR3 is CASSSTPTPGGSGANVLTF. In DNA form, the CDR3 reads TGTGCCAGCAGCTCAACTCCGACCCCAGGAGGCTCTGGGGCCAACGTCCTGACTTTC.

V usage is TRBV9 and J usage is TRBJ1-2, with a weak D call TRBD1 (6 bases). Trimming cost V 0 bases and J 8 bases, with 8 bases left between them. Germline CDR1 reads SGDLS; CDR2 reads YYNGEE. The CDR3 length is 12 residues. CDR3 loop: CASSVVGHGYTF. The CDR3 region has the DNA TGTGCCAGCAGCGTAGTGGGACACGGCTACACCTTC.

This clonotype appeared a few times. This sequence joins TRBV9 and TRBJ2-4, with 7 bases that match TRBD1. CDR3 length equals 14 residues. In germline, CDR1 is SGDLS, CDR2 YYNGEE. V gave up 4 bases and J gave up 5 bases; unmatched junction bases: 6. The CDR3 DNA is TGTGCCAGCAGCTCCCGTCAGGGGGAAAACATTCAGTACTTC. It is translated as CASSSRQGENIQYF.

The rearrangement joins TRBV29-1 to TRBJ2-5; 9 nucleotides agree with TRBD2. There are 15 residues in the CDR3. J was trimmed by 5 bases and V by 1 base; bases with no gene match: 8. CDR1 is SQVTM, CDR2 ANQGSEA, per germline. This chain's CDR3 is CSVEGAGGPVETQYF. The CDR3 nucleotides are TGCAGCGTTGAAGGGGCGGGAGGGCCTGTCGAGACCCAGTACTTC.

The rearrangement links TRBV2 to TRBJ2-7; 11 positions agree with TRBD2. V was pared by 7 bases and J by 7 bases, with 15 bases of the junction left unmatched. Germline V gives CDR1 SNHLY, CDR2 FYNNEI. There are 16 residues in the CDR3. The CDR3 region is CASKDPTSGTGVEQYF. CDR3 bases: TGTGCCAGCAAAGATCCGACTAGCGGGACGGGTGTGGAGCAGTACTTC.

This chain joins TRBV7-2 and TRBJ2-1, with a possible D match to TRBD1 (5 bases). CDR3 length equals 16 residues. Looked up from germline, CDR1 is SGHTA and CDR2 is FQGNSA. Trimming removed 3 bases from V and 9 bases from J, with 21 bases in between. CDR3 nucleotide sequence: TGTGCCAGCAGCTTGACTCCTAGGGGTGTCTACGGTGAGCAGTTCTTC. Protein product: CASSLTPRGVYGEQFF.